The sequence of this TCR beta chain was determined in a study of T cell changes during pregnancy in multiple sclerosis. Assay: immunoSEQ multiplex PCR; the TCRdb copy retains only in-frame clones and omits some. The sample carries around 40,000 clones, approximately 93% recorded once. CDR3 length: 19 amino acids. CDR1 and CDR2 from the germline V gene are SGHDN and FVKESK. V lost 3 bases and J 4 bases, leaving 25 bases between the germline ends. The source is a female donor with multiple sclerosis, enrolled in a pregnancy study. V gene TRBV14 combines with J gene TRBJ1-3, with a tentative D call TRBD1 (5 bases). Sequencing was performed on CD8+ T cells from peripheral blood mononuclear cells, taken in the third trimester of pregnancy. CDR3 DNA: TGTGCCAGCAGCCAGGGGGGTGGCGGCGTGGACCCTTGGGGAAACACCATATATTTT. Its protein is CASSQGGGGVDPWGNTIYF.